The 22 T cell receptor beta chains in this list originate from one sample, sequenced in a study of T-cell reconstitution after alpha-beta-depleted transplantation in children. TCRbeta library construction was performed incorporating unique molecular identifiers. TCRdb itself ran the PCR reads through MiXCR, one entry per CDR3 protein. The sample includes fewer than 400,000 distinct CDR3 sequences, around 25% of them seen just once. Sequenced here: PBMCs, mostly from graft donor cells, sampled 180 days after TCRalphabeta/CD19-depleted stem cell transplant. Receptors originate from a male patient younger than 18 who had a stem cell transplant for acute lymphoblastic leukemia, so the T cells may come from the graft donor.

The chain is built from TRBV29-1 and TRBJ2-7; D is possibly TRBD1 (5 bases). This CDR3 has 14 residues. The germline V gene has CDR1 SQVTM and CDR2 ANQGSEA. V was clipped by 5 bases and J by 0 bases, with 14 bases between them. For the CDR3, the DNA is TGCAGCGTTAATGGGGCTCGTAGCTCCTACGAGCAGTACTTC. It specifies CSVNGARSSYEQYF.

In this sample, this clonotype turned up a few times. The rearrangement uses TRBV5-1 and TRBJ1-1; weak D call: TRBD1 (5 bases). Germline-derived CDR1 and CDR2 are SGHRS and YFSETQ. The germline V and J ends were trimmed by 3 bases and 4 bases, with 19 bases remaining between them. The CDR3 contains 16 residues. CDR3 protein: CASSSRGEGKGTEAFF. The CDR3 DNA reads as TGCGCCAGCAGCTCCCGGGGGGAGGGGAAGGGCACTGAAGCTTTCTTT.

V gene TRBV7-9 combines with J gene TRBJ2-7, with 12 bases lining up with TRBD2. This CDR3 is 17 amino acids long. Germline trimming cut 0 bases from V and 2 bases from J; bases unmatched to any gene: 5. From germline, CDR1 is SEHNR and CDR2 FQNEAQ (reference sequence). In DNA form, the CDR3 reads TGTGCCAGCAGCTTAGCACCGACTAGCGGGAGTCCCTACGAGCAGTACTTC. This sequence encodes CASSLAPTSGSPYEQYF.

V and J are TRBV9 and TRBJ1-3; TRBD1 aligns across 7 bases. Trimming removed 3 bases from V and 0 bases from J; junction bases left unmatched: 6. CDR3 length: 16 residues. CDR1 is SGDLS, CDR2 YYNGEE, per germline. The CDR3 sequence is CASSAGQPYSGNTIYF. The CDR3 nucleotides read TGTGCCAGCAGCGCGGGACAGCCTTACTCTGGAAACACCATATATTTT. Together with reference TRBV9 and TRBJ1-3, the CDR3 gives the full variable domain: DSGVTQTPKHLITATGQRVTLRCSPRSGDLSVYWYQQSLDQGLQFLIQYYNGEERAKGNILERFSAQQFPDLHSELNLSSLELGDSALYFCASSAGQPYSGNTIYFGEGSWLTVV.

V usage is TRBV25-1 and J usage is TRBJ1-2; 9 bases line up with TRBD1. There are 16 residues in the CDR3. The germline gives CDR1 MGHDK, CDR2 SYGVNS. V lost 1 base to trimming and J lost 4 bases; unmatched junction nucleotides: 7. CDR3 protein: CASSEWGTGTSYGYTF. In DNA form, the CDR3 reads TGTGCCAGCAGTGAATGGGGGACAGGGACCTCCTATGGCTACACCTTC.

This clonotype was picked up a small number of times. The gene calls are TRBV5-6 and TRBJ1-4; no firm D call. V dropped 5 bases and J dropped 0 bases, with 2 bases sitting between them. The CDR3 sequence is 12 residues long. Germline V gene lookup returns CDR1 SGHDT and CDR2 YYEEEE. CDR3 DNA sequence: TGTGCCAGCAGTACAACTAATGAAAAACTGTTTTTT. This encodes CASSTTNEKLFF.

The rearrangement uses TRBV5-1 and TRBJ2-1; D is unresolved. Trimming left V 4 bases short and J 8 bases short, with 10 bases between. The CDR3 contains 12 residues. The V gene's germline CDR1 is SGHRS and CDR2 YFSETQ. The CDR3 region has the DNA TGCGCCAGCAGCCCGGGCCCCCATGAGCAGTTCTTC. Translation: CASSPGPHEQFF.

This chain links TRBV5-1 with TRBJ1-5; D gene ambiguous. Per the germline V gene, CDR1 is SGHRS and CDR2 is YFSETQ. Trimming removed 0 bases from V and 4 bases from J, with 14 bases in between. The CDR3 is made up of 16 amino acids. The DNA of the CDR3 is TGCGCCAGCAGCTTGGATGGAGGGAGTGGGAATCAGCCCCAGCATTTT. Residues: CASSLDGGSGNQPQHF.

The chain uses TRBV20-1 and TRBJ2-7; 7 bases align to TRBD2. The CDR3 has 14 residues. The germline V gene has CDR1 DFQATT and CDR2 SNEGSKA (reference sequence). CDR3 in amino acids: CRLLGGSAAYEQYF. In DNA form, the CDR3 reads TGCAGGCTCCTGGGCGGGAGCGCCGCCTACGAGCAGTACTTC.

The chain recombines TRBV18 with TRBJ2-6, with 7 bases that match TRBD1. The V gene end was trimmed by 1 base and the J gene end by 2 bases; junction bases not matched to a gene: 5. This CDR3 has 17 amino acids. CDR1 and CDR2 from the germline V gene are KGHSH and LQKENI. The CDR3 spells CASSPQGAVTGANVLTF. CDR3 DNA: TGTGCCAGCTCACCACAGGGGGCGGTGACTGGGGCCAACGTCCTGACTTTC.

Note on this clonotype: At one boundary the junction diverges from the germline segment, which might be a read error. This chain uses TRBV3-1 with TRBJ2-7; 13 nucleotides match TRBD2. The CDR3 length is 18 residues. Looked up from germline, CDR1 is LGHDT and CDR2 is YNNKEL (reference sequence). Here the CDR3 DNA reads TGTACCAGCAGTTGGGGACTAGCGGGAAAGTCGGCCTCCTACGAGCAGTACTTC. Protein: CTSSWGLAGKSASYEQYF.

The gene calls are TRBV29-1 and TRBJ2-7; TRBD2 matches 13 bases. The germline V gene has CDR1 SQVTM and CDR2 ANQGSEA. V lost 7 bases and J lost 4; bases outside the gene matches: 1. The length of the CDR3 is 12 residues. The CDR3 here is CSGGLAGYEQYF. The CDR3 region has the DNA TGCAGCGGGGGACTAGCGGGATACGAGCAGTACTTC.

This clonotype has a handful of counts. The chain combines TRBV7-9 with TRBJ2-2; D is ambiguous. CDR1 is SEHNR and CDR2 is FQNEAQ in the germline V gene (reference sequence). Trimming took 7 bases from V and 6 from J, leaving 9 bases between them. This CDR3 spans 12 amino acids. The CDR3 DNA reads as TGTGCCAGCAAGGAGCCCGCCGGGGAGCTGTTTTTT. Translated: CASKEPAGELFF.

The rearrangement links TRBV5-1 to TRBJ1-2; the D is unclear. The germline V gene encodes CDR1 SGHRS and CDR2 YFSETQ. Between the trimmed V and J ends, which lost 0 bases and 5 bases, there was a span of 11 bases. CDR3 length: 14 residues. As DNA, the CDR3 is TGCGCCAGCAGCTTGGGGTCAGAACCTTATGGCTACACCTTC. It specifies CASSLGSEPYGYTF. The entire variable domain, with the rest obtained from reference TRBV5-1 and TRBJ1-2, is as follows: KAGVTQTPRYLIKTRGQQVTLSCSPISGHRSVSWYQQTPGQGLQFLFEYFSETQRNKGNFPGRFSGRQFSNSRSEMNVSTLELGDSALYLCASSLGSEPYGYTFGSGTRLTVV.

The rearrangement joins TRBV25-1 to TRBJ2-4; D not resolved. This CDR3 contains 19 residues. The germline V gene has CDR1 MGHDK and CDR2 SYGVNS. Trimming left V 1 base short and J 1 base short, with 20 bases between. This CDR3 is CASSEFGVRQSGAKNIQYF. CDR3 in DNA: TGTGCCAGCAGTGAATTCGGAGTTCGGCAAAGTGGGGCCAAAAACATTCAGTACTTC. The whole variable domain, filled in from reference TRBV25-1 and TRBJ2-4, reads EADIYQTPRYLVIGTGKKITLECSQTMGHDKMYWYQQDPGMELHLIHYSYGVNSTEKGDLSSESTVSRIRTEHFPLTLESARPSHTSQYLCASSEFGVRQSGAKNIQYFGAGTRLSVL.

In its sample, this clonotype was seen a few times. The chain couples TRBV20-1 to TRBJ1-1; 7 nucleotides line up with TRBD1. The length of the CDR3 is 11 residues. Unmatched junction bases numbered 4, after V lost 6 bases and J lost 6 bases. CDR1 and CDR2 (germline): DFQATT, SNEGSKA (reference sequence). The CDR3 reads CSAPGGPEAFF. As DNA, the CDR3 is TGCAGTGCCCCAGGGGGGCCTGAAGCTTTCTTT.

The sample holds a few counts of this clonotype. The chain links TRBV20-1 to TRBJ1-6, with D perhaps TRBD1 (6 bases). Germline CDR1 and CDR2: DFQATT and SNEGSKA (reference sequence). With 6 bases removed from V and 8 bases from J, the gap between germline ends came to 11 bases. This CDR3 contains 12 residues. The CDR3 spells CSALSGDSPLHF. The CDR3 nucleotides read TGCAGTGCCTTATCAGGGGATTCACCCCTCCACTTT.

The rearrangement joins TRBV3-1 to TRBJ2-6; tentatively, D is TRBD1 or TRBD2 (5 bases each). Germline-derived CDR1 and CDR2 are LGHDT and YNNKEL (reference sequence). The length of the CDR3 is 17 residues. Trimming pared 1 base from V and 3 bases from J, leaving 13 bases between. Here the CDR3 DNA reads TGTGCCAGCAGCCAAGTGGGGGTCCATGGTGGGGCCAACGTCCTGACTTTC. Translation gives CASSQVGVHGGANVLTF.

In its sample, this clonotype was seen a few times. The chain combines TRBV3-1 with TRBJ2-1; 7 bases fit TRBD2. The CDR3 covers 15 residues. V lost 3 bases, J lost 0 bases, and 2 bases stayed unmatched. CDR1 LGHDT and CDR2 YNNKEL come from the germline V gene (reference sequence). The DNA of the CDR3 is TGTGCCAGCAGCCAGCCTAGCGGCTCCTACAATGAGCAGTTCTTC. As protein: CASSQPSGSYNEQFF.

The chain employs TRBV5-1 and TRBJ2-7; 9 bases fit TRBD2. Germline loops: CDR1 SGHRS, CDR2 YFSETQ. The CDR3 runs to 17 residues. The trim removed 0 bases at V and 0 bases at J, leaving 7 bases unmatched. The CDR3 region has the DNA TGCGCCAGCAGCTTGGGTCTTAGCGGGGGACTCTCCTACGAGCAGTACTTC. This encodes CASSLGLSGGLSYEQYF.

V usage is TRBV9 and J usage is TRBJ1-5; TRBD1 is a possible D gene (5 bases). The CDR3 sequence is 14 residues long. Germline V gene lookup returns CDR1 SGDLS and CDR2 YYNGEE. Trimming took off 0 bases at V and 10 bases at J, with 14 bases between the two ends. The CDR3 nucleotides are TGTGCCAGCAGCGTAGTAAGGGGCTCGGTACCCCAGCATTTT. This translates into CASSVVRGSVPQHF. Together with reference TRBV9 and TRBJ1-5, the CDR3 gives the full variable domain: DSGVTQTPKHLITATGQRVTLRCSPRSGDLSVYWYQQSLDQGLQFLIQYYNGEERAKGNILERFSAQQFPDLHSELNLSSLELGDSALYFCASSVVRGSVPQHFGDGTRLSIL.

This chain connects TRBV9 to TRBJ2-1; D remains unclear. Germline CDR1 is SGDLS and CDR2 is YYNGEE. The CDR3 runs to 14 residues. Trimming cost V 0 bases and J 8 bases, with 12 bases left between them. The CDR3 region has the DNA TGTGCCAGCAGCGTAGGGCCGATCTTCCATGAGCAGTTCTTC. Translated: CASSVGPIFHEQFF.